These 14 T cell receptor beta chains came from one sample sequenced in a study of blood T cell repertoires in COVID-19 (dated by TCRdb to 2019 to 2021). Library method: the immunoSEQ multiplex PCR assay. As stored in TCRdb, this immuneACCESS dataset retains in-frame rearrangements with V and J assigned. A fraction of the clones does not appear; measured against another copy, unresolved V genes explain less than half of the discrepancy, and the remainder lacks a known reason. Here the sample has around 40,000 clones; approximately 85% occur a single time. Jointly, the top ten make up approximately 23% of the sample. Sequencing was carried out using peripheral blood. These receptors all stem from a man between 65 and 80 years old with acute or convalescent COVID-19.

The CDR3: CALGGSSNQPQHF. CDR3 sequence (DNA): TGTGCCCTAGGAGGGAGTAGCAATCAGCCCCAGCATTTT. V gene TRBV6-5 combines with J gene TRBJ1-5; no firm D call. CDR1 and CDR2 from the germline V gene are MNHEY and SVGAGI. V lost 11 bases to trimming and J lost 0 bases, with 11 bases between them. The CDR3 runs 13 residues.

This chain uses TRBV27 with TRBJ1-2; the match to TRBD1 covers 10 bases. V lost 4 bases, J lost 5 bases, and 7 bases stayed unmatched. This CDR3 is built from 15 residues. Germline V lookup: CDR1 MNHEY, CDR2 SMNVEV (reference sequence). CDR3 residues: CASSSTGGNEYGYTF. The CDR3 DNA is TGTGCCAGCAGTTCGACAGGGGGCAATGAGTATGGCTACACCTTC.

The gene calls are TRBV24-1 and TRBJ2-3, with D unresolved. This CDR3 has 14 amino acids. The germline gives CDR1 KGHDR, CDR2 SFDVKD. V dropped 1 base and J dropped 6 bases, with 10 bases sitting between them. The DNA for the CDR3 is TGTGCCACCAGTGATTTACACGGGTTCGATACGCAGTATTTT. It encodes CATSDLHGFDTQYF.

This chain connects TRBV19 to TRBJ2-2; D uncertain. Germline CDR1 reads LNHDA; CDR2 reads SQIVND (reference sequence). The CDR3 length is 14 residues. Trimming cost V 6 bases and J 7 bases, with 15 bases left between them. As DNA, the CDR3 is TGTGCCAGTAGAGCTCCCCGGGTGGACGGGGAGCTGTTTTTT. Translating gives CASRAPRVDGELFF.

A single count supports this clone. This sequence joins TRBV28 and TRBJ2-1; 7 nucleotides agree with TRBD2. Unmatched junction bases numbered 15, after V lost 7 bases and J lost 6 bases. Looked up from germline, CDR1 is MDHEN and CDR2 is SYDVKM. The CDR3 spans 16 residues. This chain's CDR3 is CASTPIGGLTVNEQFF. The CDR3 nucleotides read TGTGCCAGCACCCCAATCGGGGGGTTGACGGTCAATGAGCAGTTCTTC.

The chain has TRBV24-1 and TRBJ2-1; 13 bases match TRBD2. J lost 4 bases, V lost 0 bases, and 2 bases had no gene match. Germline CDR1 and CDR2: KGHDR and SFDVKD. CDR3 size: 17 residues. The CDR3, as DNA: TGTGCCACCAGTGATTTGGGGACTAGCGGGACATACAATGAGCAGTTCTTC. This encodes CATSDLGTSGTYNEQFF.

This chain joins TRBV2 and TRBJ2-1; D is unclear. The CDR3 is made up of 15 amino acids. Trimming took off 4 bases at V and 0 bases at J, with 10 bases between the two ends. Germline CDR1 SNHLY, CDR2 FYNNEI. CDR3 amino acids: CASSAYSGSYNEQFF. DNA of the CDR3: TGTGCCAGCAGTGCATACAGTGGCTCCTACAATGAGCAGTTCTTC.

The rearrangement links TRBV15 to TRBJ2-1; D is undetermined. The CDR3 sequence is 15 residues long. Germline V gene sequence: CDR1 LNHNV, CDR2 YYDKDF (reference sequence). V was cut by 0 bases and J by 4 bases, with 10 bases left in between. The CDR3 bases are TGTGCCACCAGCAGAGATGCCGGTTTATACAATGAGCAGTTCTTC. Translation gives CATSRDAGLYNEQFF.

This clone was detected a few times. The genes are TRBV27 and TRBJ1-2, with D perhaps matching TRBD1 (6 bases). With 7 bases removed from V and 4 bases from J, the gap between germline ends came to 28 bases. In germline, CDR1 is MNHEY, CDR2 SMNVEV (reference sequence). The CDR3 extends over 18 amino acids. CDR3 nucleotide sequence: TGTGCCAGCACTACCCAACTACTGGACAGCAAAACATTCTATGGCTACACCTTC. Amino acids: CASTTQLLDSKTFYGYTF.

The chain is built from TRBV7-8 and TRBJ1-1; TRBD1 matches at 9 bases. The CDR3 loop spans 15 amino acids. Losses at the gene ends were 7 bases for V and 1 base for J; bases not matched to a gene: 7. Germline assignment: CDR1 SGHVS and CDR2 FQNEAQ. Here the CDR3 DNA reads TGTGCCAGCACCGCTAGGGGACAGGGGAACACTGAAGCTTTCTTT. Its protein is CASTARGQGNTEAFF.

To note about this clone: This same CDR3 is encoded by further DNA sequences in the sample. The J gene is TRBJ2-3, the V gene TRBV18; 15 bases match TRBD2. This CDR3 comprises 16 residues. V lost 3 bases and J lost 5; bases outside the gene matches: 3. Germline V gives CDR1 KGHSH, CDR2 LQKENI. The DNA for the CDR3 is TGTGCCAGCTCACCGCCGGGACTAGCGGGGGGAGATACGCAGTATTTT. This codes for CASSPPGLAGGDTQYF.

The chain has TRBV27 and TRBJ2-2, with 10 bases aligning to TRBD1. Per germline, CDR1 MNHEY and CDR2 SMNVEV (reference sequence). V dropped 7 bases and J dropped 3; count of bases not matched to a gene: 2. The CDR3 totals 14 residues. CDR3 loop: CASTTGGDTGELFF. The CDR3 DNA follows: TGTGCCAGCACGACAGGGGGCGACACCGGGGAGCTGTTTTTT.

The chain joins TRBV6-5 to TRBJ1-1; 11 nucleotides line up with TRBD1. With V trimmed by 6 bases and J by 7 bases, 7 bases remained unmatched. The CDR3 has 14 residues. Per the germline V gene, CDR1 is MNHEY and CDR2 is SVGAGI. In DNA, the CDR3 is TGTGCCAGCAGAGCGGGACAGGGGGGGGGTGAAGCTTTCTTT. This sequence encodes CASRAGQGGGEAFF.

The V gene is TRBV28, the J gene TRBJ2-2; weak D call: TRBD1 (6 bases). The CDR3 runs to 14 residues. Trimming left V 6 bases short and J 7 bases short, with 15 bases between. Germline V gene lookup returns CDR1 MDHEN and CDR2 SYDVKM. CDR3: CASSSDRRRGELFF. The CDR3 DNA follows: TGTGCCAGCAGCAGTGACAGGCGACGCGGGGAGCTGTTTTTT. Full variable domain (missing parts from reference TRBV28 and TRBJ2-2): DVKVTQSSRYLVKRTGEKVFLECVQDMDHENMFWYRQDPGLGLRLIYFSYDVKMKEKGDIPEGYSVSREKKERFSLILESASTNQTSMYLCASSSDRRRGELFFGEGSRLTVL.